This T cell receptor beta chain comes out of a study of blood T cells in healthy people across ages. At the level of the study: Roughly one uniquely barcoded beta molecule per two T cells was captured.

Investigators took around 10 milliliters of peripheral blood from every donor. The total RNA that was extracted per sample amounted to at least 5 micrograms. Trimming shortened V by 3 bases and J by 3 bases, and 8 bases separated the two germline ends. The CDR3 has 13 amino acids. Germline CDR1 is SGHTA and CDR2 is FQGTGA. Study conclusions and caveats: A roughly linear age-dependent decrease characterized TCR beta diversity per million T cells.

Together with a sample-barcoded 5' primer, a J-beta primer mix was included in a second PCR lasting about 6 to 11 cycles. TCRdb re-called the 5' RACE reads with MiXCR, one entry per CDR3 protein. The data hold about 720,000 distinct CDR3 sequences, with 22% observed a single time. Turning to this clonotype: Its antigen is not known.

The V call is TRBV7-3, the J call TRBJ2-5, with D possibly matching TRBD1 (6 bases). The sequenced sample consisted of blood. The receptor comes from a man between 70 and 80 years old in good health. CDR3 nucleotide sequence: TGTGCCAGCAGCTTGCACAGGGAAGAGACCCAGTACTTC. Amino acids: CASSLHREETQYF.